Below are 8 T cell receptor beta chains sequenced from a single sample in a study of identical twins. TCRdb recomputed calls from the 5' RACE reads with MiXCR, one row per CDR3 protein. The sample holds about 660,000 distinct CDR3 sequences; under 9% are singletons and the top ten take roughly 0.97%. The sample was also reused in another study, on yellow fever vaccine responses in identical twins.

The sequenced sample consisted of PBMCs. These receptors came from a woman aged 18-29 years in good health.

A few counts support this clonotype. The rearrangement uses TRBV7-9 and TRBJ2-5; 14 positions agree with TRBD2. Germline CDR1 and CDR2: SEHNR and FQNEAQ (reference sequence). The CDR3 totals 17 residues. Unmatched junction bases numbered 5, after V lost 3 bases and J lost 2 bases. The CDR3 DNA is TGTGCCAGCAGCTTGCAGGGACTAGCGGGAGAACAAGAGACCCAGTACTTC. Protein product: CASSLQGLAGEQETQYF.

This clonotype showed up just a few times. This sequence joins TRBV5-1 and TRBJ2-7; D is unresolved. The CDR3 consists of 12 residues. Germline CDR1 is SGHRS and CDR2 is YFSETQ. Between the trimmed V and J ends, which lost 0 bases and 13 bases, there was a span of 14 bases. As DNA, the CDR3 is TGCGCCAGCAGCTTGGCCTCCGGGCCTTCTTACTTC. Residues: CASSLASGPSYF.

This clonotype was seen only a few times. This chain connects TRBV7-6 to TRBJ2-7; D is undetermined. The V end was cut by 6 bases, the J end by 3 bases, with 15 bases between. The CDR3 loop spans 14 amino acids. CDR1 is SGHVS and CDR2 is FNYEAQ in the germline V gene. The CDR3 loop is CASRRKHRRYEQYF. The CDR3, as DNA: TGTGCCAGCAGACGAAAACACCGACGCTACGAGCAGTACTTC.

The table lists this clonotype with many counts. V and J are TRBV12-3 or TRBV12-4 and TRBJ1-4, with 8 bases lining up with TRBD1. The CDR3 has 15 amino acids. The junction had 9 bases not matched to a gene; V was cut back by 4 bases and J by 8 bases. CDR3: CASSSRGRKMEKLFF. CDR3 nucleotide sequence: TGTGCCAGCAGTTCCAGGGGGCGCAAAATGGAAAAACTGTTTTTT.

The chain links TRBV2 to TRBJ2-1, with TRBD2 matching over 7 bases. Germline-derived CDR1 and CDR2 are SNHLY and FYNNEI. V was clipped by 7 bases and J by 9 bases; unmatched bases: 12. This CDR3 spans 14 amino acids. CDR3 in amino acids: CASNPTSGVTEQFF. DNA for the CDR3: TGTGCCAGCAATCCGACCAGCGGGGTTACTGAGCAGTTCTTC.

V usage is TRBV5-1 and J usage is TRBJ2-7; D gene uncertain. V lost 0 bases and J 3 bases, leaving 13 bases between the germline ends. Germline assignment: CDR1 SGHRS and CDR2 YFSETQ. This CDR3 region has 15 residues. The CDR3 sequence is CASSLDSQAVYEQYF. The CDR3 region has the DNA TGCGCCAGCAGCTTGGATTCCCAGGCCGTCTACGAGCAGTACTTC.

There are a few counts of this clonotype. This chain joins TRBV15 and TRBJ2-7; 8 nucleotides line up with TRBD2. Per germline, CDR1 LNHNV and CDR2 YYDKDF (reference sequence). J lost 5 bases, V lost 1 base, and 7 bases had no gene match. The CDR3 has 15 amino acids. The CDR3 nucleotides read TGTGCCACCAGCAGAGTGACGGGAGGGCTAAACGAGCAGTACTTC. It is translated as CATSRVTGGLNEQYF.

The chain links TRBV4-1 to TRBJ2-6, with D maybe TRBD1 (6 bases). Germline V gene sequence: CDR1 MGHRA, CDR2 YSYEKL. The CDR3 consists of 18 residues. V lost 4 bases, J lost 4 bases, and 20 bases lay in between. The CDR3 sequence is CASSLQGTGRYGANVLTF. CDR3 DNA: TGCGCCAGCAGCCTCCAGGGTACAGGGCGGTACGGGGCCAACGTCCTGACTTTC.